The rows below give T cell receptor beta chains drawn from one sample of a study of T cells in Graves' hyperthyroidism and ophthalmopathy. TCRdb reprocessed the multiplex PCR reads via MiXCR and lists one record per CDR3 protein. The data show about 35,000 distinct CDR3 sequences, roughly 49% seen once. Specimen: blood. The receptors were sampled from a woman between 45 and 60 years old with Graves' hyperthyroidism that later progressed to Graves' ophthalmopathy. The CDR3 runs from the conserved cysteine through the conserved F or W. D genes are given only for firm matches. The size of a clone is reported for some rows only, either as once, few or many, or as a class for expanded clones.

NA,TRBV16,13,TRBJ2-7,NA,CASSQLAWVEQYF,TGTGCTAGCAGCCAATTAGCGTGGGTCGAGCAGTACTTC
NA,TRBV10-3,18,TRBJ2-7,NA,CAISASSVGPSGTYEQYF,TGTGCCATCAGTGCCAGCAGCGTGGGACCCAGCGGTACCTACGAGCAGTACTTC
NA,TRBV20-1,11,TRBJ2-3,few,CSACVDDAQYF,TGCAGTGCTTGTGTTGATGATGCGCAGTATTTT
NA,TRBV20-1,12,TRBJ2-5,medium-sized,CSARDTGETQYF,TGCAGTGCTAGGGATACAGGGGAGACCCAGTACTTC
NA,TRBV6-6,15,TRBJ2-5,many,CASSYGGGWGETQYF,TGTGCCAGCAGTTATGGAGGGGGTTGGGGAGAGACCCAGTACTTC
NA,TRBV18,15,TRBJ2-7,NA,CASSRDGSGSYEQYF,TGTGCCAGCTCACGAGACGGGTCAGGGTCCTACGAGCAGTACTTC
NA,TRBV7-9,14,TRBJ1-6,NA,CASSSREFGSPLHF,TGTGCCAGCAGCTCACGGGAGTTCGGCTCACCCCTCCACTTT
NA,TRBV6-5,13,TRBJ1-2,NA,CASSPPEGVGYTF,TGTGCCAGCAGTCCCCCGGAGGGTGTTGGCTACACCTTC
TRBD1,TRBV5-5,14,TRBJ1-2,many,CASTPDRVGYGYTF,TGTGCCAGCACCCCGGACAGGGTTGGGTATGGCTACACCTTC
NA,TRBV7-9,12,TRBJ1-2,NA,CASSLASYGYTF,TGTGCCAGCAGCTTGGCTAGCTATGGCTACACCTTC
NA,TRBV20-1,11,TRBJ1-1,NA,CSVMRDTEAFF,TGCAGTGTAATGCGGGACACGGAAGCTTTCTTT
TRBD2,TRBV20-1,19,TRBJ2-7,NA,CSVPVVAGLIRGRSYEQYF,TGCAGTGTCCCCGTGGTAGCGGGACTAATTAGGGGGAGAAGCTACGAGCAGTACTTC
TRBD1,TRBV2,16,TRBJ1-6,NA,CASSALDRAIGSPLHF,TGTGCCAGCAGTGCCCTGGACAGGGCGATAGGGTCACCCCTCCACTTT
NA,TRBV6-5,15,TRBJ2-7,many,CASSYSQGNSYEQYF,TGTGCCAGCAGTTATTCGCAGGGCAACTCCTACGAGCAGTACTTC
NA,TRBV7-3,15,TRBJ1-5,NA,CASSPVGGNDQPQHF,TGTGCCAGCAGCCCGGTTGGTGGCAACGATCAGCCCCAGCATTTT
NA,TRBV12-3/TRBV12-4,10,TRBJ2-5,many,CASRGETQYF,TGTGCCAGCCGAGGGGAGACCCAGTACTTC